The 30 T cell receptor beta chains reported below all come from one sample, sequenced in a study of CD8+ T cells in alopecia areata. Reverse transcribed after extraction, RNA yielded cDNA as the sequencing template. Method: immunoSEQ multiplex PCR; TCRdb's copy keeps in-frame clones and lacks some. Among around 190,000 clones listed, more than 55% were seen once. Specimen: CD8+ T cells sorted from blood. The receptor source for this set is a human donor in good health.

V gene TRBV29-1 combines with J gene TRBJ2-1, with D tentatively TRBD1 or TRBD2 (7 bases each). This CDR3 is 13 amino acids long. Germline lookup yields CDR1 SQVTM and CDR2 ANQGSEA. CDR3 amino acids: CAGDRVDSNEQFF. In DNA form, the CDR3 reads TGCGCGGGAGACAGGGTAGATAGCAATGAGCAGTTCTTC.

This clone turned up a few times. This chain links TRBV27 with TRBJ1-1; no definite D call. The CDR3 runs 12 residues. V shed 5 bases and J shed 5 bases, with 9 bases lying between them. CDR1 and CDR2 (germline): MNHEY, SMNVEV (reference sequence). The CDR3 loop reads CASSRGRTEAFF. The CDR3 DNA follows: TGTGCCAGCAGTAGAGGGCGGACTGAAGCTTTCTTT.

This clone was detected once. An end of the junction does not agree with germline; a read error may underlie this. The chain has TRBV4-1 and TRBJ2-5; D tentatively reads TRBD1 or TRBD2 (5 bases each). Germline CDR1 is MGHRA and CDR2 is YSYEKL. The CDR3 length is 15 residues. The CDR3 region has the DNA TGTGCCAGCAGCCAAGCCAGGGACGGACAAGAGACCCAGTACTTC. Translation: CASSQARDGQETQYF.

This clone occurred a few times. The CDR3 DNA reads as TGCGCCAGCAGCCAAGATGGCGACAGGGGATGGAACAATGAGCAGTTCTTC. The encoded protein is CASSQDGDRGWNNEQFF. The chain recombines TRBV4-1 with TRBJ2-1; 8 positions agree with TRBD1. This CDR3 spans 17 amino acids. CDR1 MGHRA and CDR2 YSYEKL come from the germline V gene. V lost 0 bases and J lost 5; bases outside the gene matches: 9.

The rearrangement joins TRBV27 to TRBJ2-7; tentatively, D is TRBD1 or TRBD2 (5 bases each). Germline-derived CDR1 and CDR2 are MNHEY and SMNVEV (reference sequence). V was cut by 11 bases and J by 3 bases, with 14 bases left in between. The CDR3 runs to 12 residues. CDR3 in amino acids: CASGWGYYEQYF. The DNA of the CDR3 is TGTGCCTCCGGCTGGGGGTACTACGAGCAGTACTTC.

This chain uses TRBV14 with TRBJ1-2; the D is unclear. The V and J ends lost 4 bases and 4 bases respectively, with 10 bases between them. The CDR3 totals 13 residues. CDR1 SGHDN and CDR2 FVKESK come from the germline V gene. The CDR3 loop is CASSPGPAYGYTF. CDR3 DNA sequence: TGTGCCAGCAGCCCCGGTCCCGCCTATGGCTACACCTTC.

The J gene is TRBJ2-7, the V gene TRBV27; 10 bases are a match to TRBD1. V lost 7 bases and J lost 0; bases outside the gene matches: 6. Germline V lookup: CDR1 MNHEY, CDR2 SMNVEV (reference sequence). CDR3 size: 15 residues. The CDR3 nucleotides read TGTGCCAGCACCGGGGGGACAGGGGCCTCCTACGAGCAGTACTTC. Its protein is CASTGGTGASYEQYF.

The chain recombines TRBV27 with TRBJ1-1; D is perhaps TRBD1 (6 bases). The CDR3 covers 13 residues. V was clipped by 4 bases and J by 8 bases, with 14 bases between them. Germline lookup yields CDR1 MNHEY and CDR2 SMNVEV (reference sequence). The CDR3 DNA reads as TGTGCCAGCAGTTATAAATCGCAGGGGGAAGCTTTCTTT. This encodes CASSYKSQGEAFF.

The J gene is TRBJ2-1, the V gene TRBV11-2; 13 positions match TRBD2. The germline gives CDR1 SGHAT, CDR2 FQNNGV. Losses at the gene ends were 3 bases for V and 9 bases for J; bases not matched to a gene: 5. The CDR3 loop spans 15 amino acids. CDR3 sequence reads: CASSFGLAGEGEQFF. In DNA form, the CDR3 reads TGTGCCAGCAGCTTTGGACTAGCGGGGGAGGGTGAGCAGTTCTTC.

The genes are TRBV29-1 and TRBJ1-1; the match to TRBD1 covers 7 bases. The CDR3 loop spans 15 amino acids. The ends lost 0 bases at V and 5 bases at J; junction bases unmatched: 9. The germline V gene has CDR1 SQVTM and CDR2 ANQGSEA. CDR3 sequence: CSVEDLQGMTTEAFF. As DNA, the CDR3 is TGCAGCGTTGAAGATTTACAGGGGATGACGACTGAAGCTTTCTTT.

The chain links TRBV7-3 to TRBJ2-5; the D is unclear. The CDR3 is 13 residues long. Germline V gives CDR1 SGHTA, CDR2 FQGTGA. Trimming removed 1 base from V and 7 bases from J, with 10 bases in between. CDR3 DNA: TGTGCCAGCAGCTTAATGGCTCATGGGACCCAGTACTTC. Translating it yields CASSLMAHGTQYF.

This clone was seen once. V usage is TRBV5-6 and J usage is TRBJ1-1, with 8 bases matching TRBD1. CDR1 SGHDT and CDR2 YYEEEE come from the germline V gene. After removal of 3 bases from V and 7 bases from J, the junction contained 5 bases not matched to a gene. The CDR3 runs to 13 residues. CDR3 DNA sequence: TGTGCCAGCAGCTACCGACAGGGGATTGAAGCTTTCTTT. Amino acids: CASSYRQGIEAFF.

This chain connects TRBV7-9 to TRBJ2-1; 12 bases are shared with TRBD1. V trimming: 4 bases; J trimming: 9 bases; junction bases outside the gene matches: 4. CDR1 is SEHNR, CDR2 FQNEAQ, per germline (reference sequence). This CDR3 is 14 amino acids long. CDR3 in DNA: TGTGCCAGCAGCTGGGGACAGGGGGCTGGTGAGCAGTTCTTC. Amino acid sequence: CASSWGQGAGEQFF.

This clone was seen only a few times. The rearrangement links TRBV4-2 to TRBJ2-5; 9 bases fit TRBD2. Trimming at V came to 0 bases and at J to 4 bases, leaving 9 bases not matched to a gene. The CDR3 totals 17 residues. CDR1 and CDR2 from the germline V gene are LGHNA and YNFKEQ. The CDR3 sequence is CASSQDKASGVGETQYF. The CDR3 DNA sequence: TGTGCCAGCAGCCAAGATAAGGCTAGCGGGGTCGGAGAGACCCAGTACTTC.

This clone was counted once. The chain employs TRBV27 and TRBJ2-5; 11 bases line up with TRBD1. Germline loops: CDR1 MNHEY, CDR2 SMNVEV (reference sequence). The CDR3 sequence is 12 residues long. V shed 10 bases, J shed 6 bases, and the junction held 4 bases outside the gene matches. This chain's CDR3 is CAIGQGAKTQYF. The CDR3 bases are TGTGCCATTGGACAGGGGGCGAAGACCCAGTACTTC.

This clone was observed a handful of times. V usage is TRBV2 and J usage is TRBJ2-7; tentative D call: TRBD2 (6 bases). This CDR3 has 21 amino acids. Germline V CDR1 and CDR2: SNHLY, FYNNEI. Between the trimmed V and J ends, which lost 3 bases and 6 bases, there was a span of 36 bases. The DNA of the CDR3 is TGTGCCAGCAGTGATCCGCACTCGGGACTGGACGGCAGCATGGATTTAGGCGAGCAGTACTTC. Translation: CASSDPHSGLDGSMDLGEQYF. Looking up the rest from reference TRBV2 and TRBJ2-7 gives the full variable domain: EPEVTQTPSHQVTQMGQEVILRCVPISNHLYFYWYRQILGQKVEFLVSFYNNEISEKSEIFDDQFSVERPDGSNFTLKIRSTKLEDSAMYFCASSDPHSGLDGSMDLGEQYFGPGTRLTVT.

The V and J genes are TRBV6-1 and TRBJ1-6; D may be TRBD1 (5 bases). The CDR3 totals 12 residues. Looked up from germline, CDR1 is MNHNS and CDR2 is SASEGT. The V gene lost 3 bases and the J gene lost 13 bases, with 10 bases spanning the gap. The CDR3: CASSDRESPLHF. The CDR3 DNA is TGTGCCAGCAGTGACAGGGAATCTCCCCTCCACTTT.

Regarding this clone: Distinct nucleotide sequences in the sample also encode this CDR3. The J gene is TRBJ1-1, the V gene TRBV29-1; possible D gene TRBD1, 5 bases. V shed 0 bases and J shed 7 bases, with 9 bases lying between them. Germline values: CDR1 SQVTM, CDR2 ANQGSEA. This CDR3 has 12 residues. The CDR3 is CSVEDQGIEAFF. The CDR3 coding sequence is TGCAGCGTTGAAGATCAGGGAATTGAAGCTTTCTTT.

V and J are TRBV29-1 and TRBJ2-5, with a possible D match to TRBD2 (5 bases). The J call may be wrong; the DNA end is better matched by TRBJ2-7. The germline V gene encodes CDR1 SQVTM and CDR2 ANQGSEA. This CDR3 contains 13 residues. CDR3 sequence (DNA): TGCAGCGTTGAAGTGTCGGGAACCTACGAGCAGTACTTC. Protein product: CSVEVSGTYEQYF.

The CDR3 DNA follows: TGTGCCAGCAGTGGACAGGGGGCGACCCTCCACTTT. Its protein product is CASSGQGATLHF. The chain carries TRBV25-1 and TRBJ1-6; 10 bases map to TRBD1. The germline V gene has CDR1 MGHDK and CDR2 SYGVNS. CDR3 length: 12 amino acids. Trimming cost V 4 bases and J 14 bases; bases outside gene matches: 2.

CDR3 nucleotide sequence: TGTGCCAGCAGTTGGGGGGACACTTACTACGAGCAGTACTTC. It encodes CASSWGDTYYEQYF. V usage is TRBV6-6 and J usage is TRBJ2-7; D possibly uses TRBD1 or TRBD2 (6 bases each). This CDR3 spans 14 amino acids. The V gene lost 4 bases and the J gene lost 3 bases, with 13 bases spanning the gap. Germline V lookup: CDR1 MNHNY, CDR2 SVGAGI (reference sequence).

This chain joins TRBV4-1 and TRBJ1-1; D is unresolved. Trimming took 4 bases from V and 1 from J, leaving 7 bases between them. The CDR3 consists of 13 residues. CDR1 MGHRA and CDR2 YSYEKL come from the germline V gene. CDR3 protein: CASSLWENTEAFF. CDR3 bases: TGCGCCAGCAGCCTTTGGGAGAACACTGAAGCTTTCTTT.

The rearrangement uses TRBV4-1 and TRBJ1-1; D uncertain. CDR3 length equals 10 residues. The ends were cut back, 8 bases at V and 1 base at J, with 2 bases in the middle. Germline CDR1 is MGHRA and CDR2 is YSYEKL. As DNA, the CDR3 is TGCGCCAGCGGGAACACTGAAGCTTTCTTT. Translation gives CASGNTEAFF.

This clone was recorded a few times. The rearrangement joins TRBV19 to TRBJ1-2, with unresolved D. The CDR3 sequence is 14 residues long. Trimming pared 5 bases from V and 2 bases from J, leaving 12 bases between. Germline V gene data show CDR1 as LNHDA and CDR2 as SQIVND (reference sequence). CDR3 sequence reads: CASSPLGGNYGYTF. For the CDR3, the DNA is TGTGCCAGTAGTCCATTGGGCGGGAACTATGGCTACACCTTC.

There are a few counts of this clone. This chain uses TRBV15 with TRBJ2-3; 7 positions match TRBD1. V lost 1 base, J lost 5 bases, and 6 bases stayed unmatched. This CDR3 has 15 amino acids. Germline V gene data show CDR1 as LNHNV and CDR2 as YYDKDF (reference sequence). As DNA, the CDR3 is TGTGCCACCAGCAGAGCCGGGACAGCAGAAGATACGCAGTATTTT. This codes for CATSRAGTAEDTQYF.

This chain links TRBV29-1 with TRBJ1-1; D is undetermined. The V and J ends lost 0 bases and 6 bases respectively, with 8 bases between them. The CDR3 loop spans 12 amino acids. The germline V gene encodes CDR1 SQVTM and CDR2 ANQGSEA. DNA of the CDR3: TGCAGCGTTGAAGAGAACGGTGCTGAAGCTTTCTTT. Amino acids: CSVEENGAEAFF.

V gene TRBV29-1 combines with J gene TRBJ2-1; 14 nucleotides agree with TRBD2. CDR3 length equals 15 residues. The germline gives CDR1 SQVTM, CDR2 ANQGSEA. Trimming at V came to 7 bases and at J to 6 bases, leaving 8 bases not matched to a gene. The CDR3 is CSATGLAGARNEQFF. The DNA for the CDR3 is TGCAGCGCCACGGGACTAGCGGGGGCCCGCAATGAGCAGTTCTTC.

This clone was recorded a few times. The V gene is TRBV27, the J gene TRBJ2-1; 7 nucleotides align to TRBD1. This CDR3 spans 14 amino acids. Trimming took 4 bases from V and 5 from J; bases not matched to a gene: 5. CDR1 MNHEY and CDR2 SMNVEV come from the germline V gene (reference sequence). As DNA, the CDR3 is TGTGCCAGCAGTTCGACAGGGTTCGACAATGAGCAGTTCTTC. Translation: CASSSTGFDNEQFF.

V is TRBV13 and J is TRBJ2-7; the match to TRBD1 covers 11 bases. The length of the CDR3 is 15 residues. From germline, CDR1 is PRHDT and CDR2 FYEKMQ (reference sequence). With V trimmed by 4 bases and J by 7 bases, 9 bases remained unmatched. CDR3 in amino acids: CASSSGTGGYQEQYF. The DNA of the CDR3 is TGTGCCAGCAGCTCAGGGACAGGGGGGTATCAAGAGCAGTACTTC.

This clone was found a few times. The chain carries TRBV7-8 and TRBJ1-1; the D is unclear. The CDR3 has 14 amino acids. Germline values: CDR1 SGHVS, CDR2 FQNEAQ. V lost 3 bases and J lost 3, with 11 bases in between. The CDR3 coding sequence is TGTGCCAGCAGCTTTCAGCGGACGGACACTGAAGCTTTCTTT. This gives the protein CASSFQRTDTEAFF.